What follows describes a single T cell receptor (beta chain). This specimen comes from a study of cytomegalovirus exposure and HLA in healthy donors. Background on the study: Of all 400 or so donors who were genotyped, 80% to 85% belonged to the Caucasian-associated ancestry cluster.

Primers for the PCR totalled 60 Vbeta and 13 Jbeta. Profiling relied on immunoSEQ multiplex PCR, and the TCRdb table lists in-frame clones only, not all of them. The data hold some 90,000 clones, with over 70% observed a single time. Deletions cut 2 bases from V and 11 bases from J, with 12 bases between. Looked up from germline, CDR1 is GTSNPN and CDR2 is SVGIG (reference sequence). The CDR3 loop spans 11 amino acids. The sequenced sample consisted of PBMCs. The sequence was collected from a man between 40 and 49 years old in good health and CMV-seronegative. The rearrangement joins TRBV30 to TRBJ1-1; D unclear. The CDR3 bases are TGTGCCTGGAGTAGAAACCTGGAGGCTTTCTTT. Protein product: CAWSRNLEAFF.